The clone carrying this T cell receptor (beta chain) was counted between two and nine times. Its matching antigen is unknown. In TCRdb, the 5' RACE reads were re-called with MiXCR into one record per CDR3 protein. The sample yields about 350,000 distinct CDR3 sequences, 8.1% seen once. The CDR3 sequence is 14 residues long. CDR1 and CDR2 from the germline V gene are MGHRA and YSYEKL. The J segment lost 0 bases and the V segment lost 3 bases, leaving 0 bases of the junction unmatched. The sample is drawn from a study of T cells after yellow fever vaccination. Study results and caveats: Most primary-vaccination clones reappeared after the booster (about 97% CD4, approximately 88% CD8).

J is TRBJ1-1 and V is TRBV4-1; TRBD1 agrees at 8 bases. The sequencing here drew on PBMCs, taken roughly 47 days after the first yellow fever vaccination. This clonotype was sampled from a man aged 18 to 30 who received the YFV17D yellow fever vaccine. The CDR3 loop is CASSHRGLNTEAFF. CDR3 nucleotides: TGCGCCAGCAGCCACAGGGGGCTGAACACTGAAGCTTTCTTT.